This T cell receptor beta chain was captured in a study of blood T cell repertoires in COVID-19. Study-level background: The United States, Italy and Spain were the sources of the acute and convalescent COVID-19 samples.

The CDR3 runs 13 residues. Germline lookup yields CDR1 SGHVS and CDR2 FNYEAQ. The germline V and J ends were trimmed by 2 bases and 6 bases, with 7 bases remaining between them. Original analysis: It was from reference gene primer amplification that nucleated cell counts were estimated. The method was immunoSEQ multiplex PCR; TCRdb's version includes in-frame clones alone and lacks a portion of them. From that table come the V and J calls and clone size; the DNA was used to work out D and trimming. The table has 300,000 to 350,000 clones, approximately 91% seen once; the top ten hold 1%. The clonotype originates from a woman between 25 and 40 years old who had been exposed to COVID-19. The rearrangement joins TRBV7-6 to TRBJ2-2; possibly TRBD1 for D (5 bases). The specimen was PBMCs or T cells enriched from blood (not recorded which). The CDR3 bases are TGTGCCAGCAGCTTAAACAGGCCCGGGGAGCTGTTTTTT. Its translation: CASSLNRPGELFF.